Listed below are T cell receptor beta chains from one sample, sequenced in a study of blood T cell repertoires in COVID-19. Libraries were prepared by immunoSEQ multiplex PCR; TCRdb keeps only in-frame clonotypes and omits some of them. The sample shows approximately 300,000 clones, nearly 90% of them seen only once. Source material: PBMCs or T cells enriched from blood (not recorded which). The source is a woman in her thirties who had recovered from COVID-19. CDR3s include the opening cysteine and the closing phenylalanine or tryptophan. Fields, in order: clone size, J gene, CDR3 length, V gene, CDR3 protein. Size is stated for part of the rows, as once, few or many counts, or as a class when the clone is expanded.

>NA|TRBJ1-4|11|TRBV20-1
CSAGHREKLFF
>NA|TRBJ1-6|13|TRBV19
CASSIRQYSPLHF
>NA|TRBJ1-2|15|TRBV5-1
CASSVGQGASHGYTF
>NA|TRBJ1-1|13|TRBV7-9
CASSPDRIPEAFF
>NA|TRBJ1-5|14|TRBV5-6
CASSLRGSNQPQHF
>NA|TRBJ1-4|15|TRBV6-5
CASSYSQAGHAKLFF
>NA|TRBJ2-3|17|TRBV11-3
CASSSPGLAGGKDTQYF
>NA|TRBJ2-1|14|TRBV7-9
CASSLLGQDNEQFF
>NA|TRBJ2-1|15|TRBV7-6
CASSNSGSSYNEQFF
>NA|TRBJ1-1|16|TRBV25-1
CASSEWGTGRNTEAFF
>NA|TRBJ1-2|14|TRBV7-9
CASSPTEEDYGYTF
>NA|TRBJ2-1|13|TRBV6-5
CASSYSIAGVSLF
>NA|TRBJ2-3|16|TRBV6-4
CASSDSRDYGADTQYF
>few|TRBJ2-1|14|TRBV11-3
CASKLAGDYNEQFF
>NA|TRBJ2-3|16|TRBV6-1
CASSEESAVEGDTQYF
>NA|TRBJ1-1|13|TRBV11-2
CASSFGGNTEAFF
>NA|TRBJ1-2|14|TRBV21-1
CASSMSPTNYGYTF
>NA|TRBJ1-2|11|TRBV9
CASSVGYGYTF
>NA|TRBJ2-1|14|TRBV5-4
CASSLGLAESEQFF
>NA|TRBJ1-4|15|TRBV3-1/TRBV3-2
CASSRGQSTNEKLFF
>once|TRBJ2-1|17|TRBV7-3
CASSLGGLGSSYNEQFF
>NA|TRBJ1-3|16|TRBV6-6
CASSRGQGFSGNTIYF
>NA|TRBJ1-1|13|TRBV12-5
CASGLGRGAEAFF
>NA|TRBJ2-7|12|TRBV29-1
CSVRTDTYEQYF
>NA|TRBJ2-1|16|TRBV5-1
CASSLFSGTLYNEQFF
>once|TRBJ1-1|14|TRBV27
CASSFSGDNTEAFF
>NA|TRBJ1-2|12|TRBV28
CASSLYINGYTF
>NA|TRBJ1-4|16|TRBV11-1
CASSGGGVPGPEKLFF
>NA|TRBJ2-1|16|TRBV7-9
CASSLEGGSSYNEQFF
>NA|TRBJ2-4|15|TRBV19
CASSGETLAKNIQYF
>NA|TRBJ1-5|14|TRBV7-8
CASSLGTRAQPQHF
>many|TRBJ2-5|13|TRBV7-3
CASSLTTTGTQYF
>NA|TRBJ1-1|12|TRBV24-1
CATSENQGRAFF
>NA|TRBJ1-1|16|TRBV5-6
CASSLVGGWGLAEAFF
>NA|TRBJ2-2|16|TRBV28
CASSEAVAGNTGELFF
>NA|TRBJ1-1|15|TRBV7-2
CASSLVGTGNTEAFF
>NA|TRBJ1-4|17|TRBV7-6
CASSLALATATNEKLFF
>NA|TRBJ2-7|13|TRBV18
CASSPMRGNEQYF
>NA|TRBJ2-1|16|TRBV3-1/TRBV3-2
CASSQFQASSYNEQFF
>NA|TRBJ2-7|14|TRBV11-2
CASSLDYGGKEQYF
>NA|TRBJ1-6|15|TRBV27
CASSLYDKPNSPLHF
>NA|TRBJ2-7|13|TRBV3-1/TRBV3-2
CASSDHQGGEQYF
>NA|TRBJ1-1|14|TRBV6-1
CASSEFRVGTEAFF
>NA|TRBJ2-3|18|TRBV19
CASSSQGLAGVFADTQYF
>NA|TRBJ2-7|14|TRBV4-1
CASSQETGAYEQYF
>NA|TRBJ2-1|16|TRBV5-1
CASSLDTGQGYNEQFF
>NA|TRBJ2-7|14|TRBV11-2
CASSLQGDFYEQYF
>NA|TRBJ2-7|13|TRBV6-1
CASTRLAGGEQYF
>NA|TRBJ2-1|15|TRBV5-1
CASSEVAGVGNEQFF
>NA|TRBJ2-1|17|TRBV5-5
CASSPGLAHIIGNEQFF
>once|TRBJ1-1|14|TRBV7-3
CASSQQGEYTEAFF
>NA|TRBJ2-1|15|TRBV3-1/TRBV3-2
CASSQAQQRVNEQFF
>once|TRBJ1-1|14|TRBV5-1
CASSQGTGGTEAFF
>NA|TRBJ1-5|15|TRBV18
CASSPLGAGDSPQHF
>NA|TRBJ1-4|16|TRBV28
CASSLQQGAQYEKLFF
>NA|TRBJ2-7|15|TRBV3-1/TRBV3-2
CASRQRGRGESEQYF
>NA|TRBJ2-7|15|TRBV5-6
CASSLAGTGVYEQYF
>NA|TRBJ2-7|16|TRBV5-4
CASSLALAGSVYEQYF
>NA|TRBJ1-1|15|TRBV11-2
CASSLGSDSKAEAFF
>NA|TRBJ1-6|17|TRBV9
CASSAVGYRDRNSPLHF